The 27 T cell receptor beta chains below all came from one sample that was sequenced in a study of blood T cell repertoires in COVID-19. TCRdb's copy holds only in-frame clones and misses some; the assay was immunoSEQ multiplex PCR. Of about 98,000 clones in the sample, approximately 72% are singletons; the top ten hold roughly a quarter. The sequencing sample was made of peripheral blood. The receptor set was obtained from a man between 65 and 85 years old with acute or convalescent COVID-19.

This chain uses TRBV5-6 with TRBJ2-2; TRBD1 agrees at 8 bases. Germline trimming cut 0 bases from V and 3 bases from J; bases unmatched to any gene: 7. CDR1 is SGHDT, CDR2 YYEEEE, per germline. The CDR3 contains 17 residues. The chain's CDR3 is CASSLVRQGRYTGELFF. CDR3 in DNA: TGTGCCAGCAGCTTGGTGAGACAGGGGAGGTACACCGGGGAGCTGTTTTTT.

The chain carries TRBV19 and TRBJ1-2; TRBD1 matches 12 bases. The germline gives CDR1 LNHDA, CDR2 SQIVND (reference sequence). CDR3 length: 15 residues. The V segment lost 9 bases and the J segment 7 bases; nucleotides outside the gene matches: 12. CDR3 sequence reads: CASHPPGQGAFGYTF. CDR3 DNA: TGTGCCAGCCATCCCCCGGGACAGGGGGCGTTTGGCTACACCTTC.

The chain couples TRBV7-9 to TRBJ1-5; a weak D match, TRBD1 (5 bases). This CDR3 spans 14 amino acids. V was clipped by 8 bases and J by 0 bases, with 11 bases between them. CDR1 SEHNR and CDR2 FQNEAQ come from the germline V gene (reference sequence). The CDR3 sequence is CASEGVYSNQPQHF. DNA for the CDR3: TGTGCCAGCGAAGGGGTTTATAGCAATCAGCCCCAGCATTTT.

The chain combines TRBV6-2 or TRBV6-3 with TRBJ2-7; D may be TRBD1 (6 bases). CDR1 MNHEY and CDR2 SVGEGT come from the germline V gene. V lost 4 bases and J lost 0, with 13 bases in between. The CDR3 loop spans 15 amino acids. DNA for the CDR3: TGTGCCAGCAGTTGGGGGACGGACAGCTCCTACGAGCAGTACTTC. Translating it yields CASSWGTDSSYEQYF.

The V gene is TRBV3-1 (or the pseudogene TRBV3-2), the J gene TRBJ2-7; no clear D. The germline V gene has CDR1 LGHDT and CDR2 YNNKEL (reference sequence). There are 14 residues in the CDR3. The germline V and J ends were trimmed by 3 bases and 4 bases, with 13 bases remaining between them. The CDR3 protein is CASSQTRGRYEQYF. The CDR3 nucleotides are TGTGCCAGCAGCCAGACCCGCGGCCGATACGAGCAGTACTTC.

The CDR3 is CATSRASGGGNIQYF. The CDR3 DNA follows: TGTGCCACCAGCAGGGCTAGCGGGGGCGGAAACATTCAGTACTTC. The rearrangement links TRBV15 to TRBJ2-4; 10 bases agree with TRBD2. This CDR3 has 15 residues. Germline values: CDR1 LNHNV, CDR2 YYDKDF (reference sequence). V trimming: 3 bases; J trimming: 6 bases; junction bases outside the gene matches: 5.

V is TRBV7-3 and J is TRBJ1-4, with 8 bases that match TRBD1. V lost 11 bases, J lost 4 bases, and 12 bases stayed unmatched. Per germline, CDR1 SGHTA and CDR2 FQGTGA. The CDR3 is 15 amino acids. As DNA, the CDR3 is TGTGCCCCTAACCCCCCCACAGGGGGTAATGAAAAACTGTTTTTT. The encoded protein is CAPNPPTGGNEKLFF.

A remark on this clone: The junction departs from germline at one end; a sequencing error may be responsible. The gene calls are TRBV30 and TRBJ1-5; 9 bases match TRBD1. The CDR3 sequence is 13 residues long. From germline, CDR1 is GTSNPN and CDR2 SVGIG (reference sequence). CDR3 coding DNA: TGTGCCTGGGGACAGGGGAGCAAACAGCCCCAGCATTTT. Translating gives CAWGQGSKQPQHF.

This rearrangement joins TRBV24-1 to TRBJ1-1; D unclear. The CDR3 consists of 12 residues. From germline, CDR1 is KGHDR and CDR2 SFDVKD. Trimming stripped 0 bases from V and 8 bases from J, with 6 bases between. CDR3 protein: CATSDLPPEAFF. In DNA, the CDR3 is TGTGCCACCAGTGATTTGCCTCCCGAAGCTTTCTTT.

The sample holds a few counts of this clone. The chain links TRBV27 to TRBJ2-1; 7 nucleotides line up with TRBD2. The CDR3 consists of 16 residues. The J segment lost 9 bases and the V segment lost 2 bases, leaving 13 bases of the junction unmatched. Germline V gives CDR1 MNHEY, CDR2 SMNVEV (reference sequence). CDR3 sequence: CASSLIPSGATVEQFF. The CDR3 DNA reads as TGTGCCAGCAGTTTAATCCCGAGCGGGGCAACAGTTGAGCAGTTCTTC.

This clone was seen only once. The chain joins TRBV7-9 to TRBJ2-2; 14 nucleotides line up with TRBD2. The CDR3 runs 16 residues. Germline trimming cut 5 bases from V and 7 bases from J; bases unmatched to any gene: 6. Germline V CDR1 and CDR2: SEHNR, FQNEAQ (reference sequence). CDR3 residues: CASSRLAGGPSGELFF. CDR3 nucleotides: TGTGCCAGCAGCCGACTAGCGGGAGGGCCAAGCGGGGAGCTGTTTTTT.

The gene calls are TRBV27 and TRBJ2-2; 9 nucleotides match TRBD2. Germline values: CDR1 MNHEY, CDR2 SMNVEV (reference sequence). Trimming cost V 6 bases and J 0 bases; bases outside gene matches: 2. This CDR3 has 15 residues. The CDR3 sequence is CASRRLAANTGELFF. The CDR3 DNA reads as TGTGCCAGCAGGAGACTAGCGGCGAACACCGGGGAGCTGTTTTTT.

J is TRBJ2-7 and V is TRBV21-1; whether TRBD2, the table's D call, matches the DNA was not checked. TRBV21-1 is tagged as a pseudogene. The CDR3 runs to 15 residues. Here the CDR3 DNA reads TGTGCCAGCAGCAAAATTGCGGGAGGGCCCCTCGAGCAGTACTTC. It specifies CASSKIAGGPLEQYF.

The rearrangement uses TRBV28 and TRBJ2-7; tentatively, D is TRBD1 (6 bases). From germline, CDR1 is MDHEN and CDR2 SYDVKM. Trimming removed 6 bases from V and 2 bases from J, with 8 bases in between. This CDR3 comprises 12 residues. As DNA, the CDR3 is TGTGCCAGCAGACAGGGCGCCTACGAGCAGTACTTC. It codes for CASRQGAYEQYF.

This clone was seen just once. This chain connects TRBV9 to TRBJ2-3; 9 bases are shared with TRBD2. Trimming removed 1 base from V and 6 bases from J; junction bases left unmatched: 6. CDR3 length equals 15 residues. The germline gives CDR1 SGDLS, CDR2 YYNGEE. As DNA, the CDR3 is TGTGCCAGCAGCGTAAAGCTAGCGGGGCGGGATACGCAGTATTTT. It codes for CASSVKLAGRDTQYF. The full variable domain, its missing parts supplied by reference TRBV9 and TRBJ2-3, is DSGVTQTPKHLITATGQRVTLRCSPRSGDLSVYWYQQSLDQGLQFLIQYYNGEERAKGNILERFSAQQFPDLHSELNLSSLELGDSALYFCASSVKLAGRDTQYFGPGTRLTVL.

This clone was seen only once. The J gene is TRBJ2-7, the V gene TRBV5-1; 8 nucleotides agree with TRBD1. The germline gives CDR1 SGHRS, CDR2 YFSETQ. The junction had 8 bases not matched to a gene; V was cut back by 3 bases and J by 3 bases. The CDR3 is 15 residues long. The CDR3 spells CASSSTDRVIYEQYF. In nucleotides, the CDR3 is TGCGCCAGCAGCTCCACGGACAGGGTTATCTACGAGCAGTACTTC. The whole variable domain, remainder taken from reference TRBV5-1 and TRBJ2-7, is KAGVTQTPRYLIKTRGQQVTLSCSPISGHRSVSWYQQTPGQGLQFLFEYFSETQRNKGNFPGRFSGRQFSNSRSEMNVSTLELGDSALYLCASSSTDRVIYEQYFGPGTRLTVT.

V gene TRBV7-8 combines with J gene TRBJ2-7, with 9 bases identical to TRBD1. Germline-derived CDR1 and CDR2 are SGHVS and FQNEAQ. This CDR3 spans 16 amino acids. Trimming removed 5 bases from V and 4 bases from J; junction bases left unmatched: 12. This CDR3 reads CASSPTPGTGNYEQYF. CDR3 nucleotide sequence: TGTGCCAGCAGCCCCACCCCCGGGACAGGGAATTACGAGCAGTACTTC. Complete variable domain (other parts from reference TRBV7-8 and TRBJ2-7): GAGVSQSPRYKVAKRGQDVALRCDPISGHVSLFWYQQALGQGPEFLTYFQNEAQLDKSGLPSDRFFAERPEGSVSTLKIQRTQQEDSAVYLCASSPTPGTGNYEQYFGPGTRLTVT.

The V and J genes are TRBV4-2 and TRBJ2-2; TRBD2 aligns across 7 bases. The V segment lost 0 bases and the J segment 2 bases; nucleotides outside the gene matches: 6. The CDR3 length is 17 residues. Germline-derived CDR1 and CDR2 are LGHNA and YNFKEQ. As DNA, the CDR3 is TGTGCCAGCAGCCAAGAACCTAGCGGAGTTAACACCGGGGAGCTGTTTTTT. Amino acids: CASSQEPSGVNTGELFF.

This clone was recorded only once. The CDR3 coding sequence is TGTGCCAGCAGTCCCTATACTCTTCAAGCTGAAGCTTTCTTT. This codes for CASSPYTLQAEAFF. V gene TRBV27 combines with J gene TRBJ1-1; D remains unclear. The germline gives CDR1 MNHEY, CDR2 SMNVEV (reference sequence). The V gene lost 5 bases and the J gene lost 6 bases, with 16 bases spanning the gap. The CDR3 is 14 amino acids.

The sample holds one count of this clone. The chain combines TRBV9 with TRBJ2-7; D is possibly TRBD1 (5 bases). Trimming stripped 3 bases from V and 0 bases from J, with 13 bases between. The CDR3 totals 15 residues. Germline V CDR1 and CDR2: SGDLS, YYNGEE. This chain's CDR3 is CASSETARSSYEQYF. For the CDR3, the DNA is TGTGCCAGCAGCGAGACAGCCAGGAGCTCCTACGAGCAGTACTTC.

This clone was seen a few times. The chain employs TRBV7-2 and TRBJ2-7, with TRBD2 identical over 7 bases. This CDR3 spans 17 amino acids. CDR1 is SGHTA and CDR2 is FQGNSA in the germline V gene. Trimming took 0 bases from V and 0 from J; bases not matched to a gene: 8. CDR3: CASSLAGRLAASYEQYF. For the CDR3, the DNA is TGTGCCAGCAGCTTAGCCGGGCGGCTAGCGGCCTCCTACGAGCAGTACTTC.

This rearrangement joins TRBV28 to TRBJ2-3; 8 bases map to TRBD1. The CDR3 is made up of 14 amino acids. V shed 11 bases and J 5 bases; nucleotides not matched to a gene: 12. In germline, CDR1 is MDHEN, CDR2 SYDVKM. The CDR3 DNA is TGTGCCGGTCGACGGGCAGGGGGCATAGATACGCAGTATTTT. Protein sequence: CAGRRAGGIDTQYF.

The chain recombines TRBV27 with TRBJ2-1; 11 bases match TRBD1. V shed 0 bases, J shed 7 bases, and the junction held 8 bases outside the gene matches. This CDR3 is 17 amino acids long. Germline values: CDR1 MNHEY, CDR2 SMNVEV (reference sequence). The CDR3 nucleotides are TGTGCCAGCAGTTTATCGCGGACAGGGGGCGCTTGGAATGAGCAGTTCTTC. As protein: CASSLSRTGGAWNEQFF.

The CDR3: CASSSDRGYTGELFF. The CDR3, as DNA: TGTGCCAGCAGCTCTGACAGGGGATACACCGGGGAGCTGTTTTTT. J is TRBJ2-2 and V is TRBV7-8; the match to TRBD1 covers 8 bases. The CDR3 covers 15 residues. With 4 bases clipped from V and 3 bases from J, the junction kept 4 bases outside the gene matches. The germline gives CDR1 SGHVS, CDR2 FQNEAQ.

V usage is TRBV6-5 and J usage is TRBJ1-2; D perhaps matches TRBD1 (5 bases). The CDR3 is 13 amino acids. Germline assignment: CDR1 MNHEY and CDR2 SVGAGI. The V end was cut by 4 bases, the J end by 7 bases, with 13 bases between. The CDR3 loop reads CASSSGTSGGYTF. The CDR3 DNA reads TGTGCCAGCAGTTCCGGGACTTCGGGTGGCTACACCTTC.

The chain combines TRBV5-8 with TRBJ1-5; TRBD1 agrees at 7 bases. V trimming: 2 bases; J trimming: 7 bases; junction bases outside the gene matches: 9. Germline lookup yields CDR1 SGHTS and CDR2 YDEGEE. CDR3 length: 15 residues. CDR3 DNA sequence: TGTGCCAGCAGCTTAGAGGGGGCGCGGGGCCAGCCCCAGCATTTT. Protein sequence: CASSLEGARGQPQHF.

V and J are TRBV12-3 or TRBV12-4 and TRBJ1-1; TRBD1 matches at 8 bases. J gave up 4 bases and V 5 bases, and 3 bases lay outside the gene matches. The CDR3 is 13 residues long. CDR3 sequence: CASSTGGGTEAFF. The CDR3 DNA sequence: TGTGCCAGCAGTACAGGGGGGGGCACTGAAGCTTTCTTT.